These 24 T cell receptor beta chains were all obtained from the same sample, sequenced in a study of T cell responses to AZD1222 COVID-19 vaccine. Repertoires were generated with immunoSEQ multiplex PCR, while TCRdb's copy carries only in-frame clones and drops some. Here the sample spans about 150,000 clones, about 89% being singletons. The source was peripheral blood, collected 28 days after the second AZD1222 dose. These receptors were taken from an adult who received the AZD1222 COVID-19 vaccine.

The chain couples TRBV11-1 to TRBJ1-2, with TRBD1 identical over 9 bases. This CDR3 is built from 15 residues. J lost 3 bases, V lost 4 bases, and 6 bases had no gene match. Germline V gene lookup returns CDR1 SGHAT and CDR2 FQDESV (reference sequence). CDR3 bases: TGTGCCAGCAGCTCCGGGACAGGGACGGACTATGGCTACACCTTC. Its translation is CASSSGTGTDYGYTF.

This chain links TRBV9 with TRBJ2-7; D is perhaps TRBD1 (5 bases). The CDR3 contains 11 residues. Looked up from germline, CDR1 is SGDLS and CDR2 is YYNGEE. Deletions cut 4 bases from V and 4 bases from J, with 6 bases between. The DNA of the CDR3 is TGTGCCAGCAGCCAGGGATACGAGCAGTACTTC. Protein: CASSQGYEQYF.

This chain connects TRBV24-1 to TRBJ2-2, with TRBD1 matching over 8 bases. The CDR3 runs to 15 residues. V lost 6 bases and J lost 4; bases outside the gene matches: 6. Per germline, CDR1 KGHDR and CDR2 SFDVKD. CDR3 sequence reads: CATSKETGVTGELFF. In DNA, the CDR3 is TGTGCCACCAGTAAGGAGACAGGGGTCACCGGGGAGCTGTTTTTT.

This clone has just one count. The rearrangement uses TRBV19 and TRBJ1-5, with D possibly TRBD1 on 5 matching bases. This CDR3 is built from 16 residues. V lost 2 bases to trimming and J lost 4 bases, with 15 bases between them. Germline V gene data show CDR1 as LNHDA and CDR2 as SQIVND (reference sequence). CDR3 in amino acids: CASSINQQVINQPQHF. CDR3 bases: TGTGCCAGTAGTATAAATCAACAGGTAATTAATCAGCCCCAGCATTTT. Drawing the rest from reference TRBV19 and TRBJ1-5, the complete variable domain is DGGITQSPKYLFRKEGQNVTLSCEQNLNHDAMYWYRQDPGQGLRLIYYSQIVNDFQKGDIAEGYSVSREKKESFPLTVTSAQKNPTAFYLCASSINQQVINQPQHFGDGTRLSIL.

The chain combines TRBV5-4 with TRBJ2-1; possibly TRBD1 for D (5 bases). From germline, CDR1 is SGHNT and CDR2 YYREEE (reference sequence). The length of the CDR3 is 13 residues. Trimming removed 1 base from V and 8 bases from J, with 10 bases in between. CDR3 amino acids: CASSLRGRDEQFF. The CDR3 bases are TGTGCCAGCAGCTTGAGGGGAAGGGATGAGCAGTTCTTC.

This chain uses TRBV14 with TRBJ2-2; 9 bases are shared with TRBD2. The trim removed 4 bases at V and 5 bases at J, leaving 8 bases unmatched. This CDR3 is built from 16 residues. The germline gives CDR1 SGHDN, CDR2 FVKESK. Here the CDR3 reads CASSLISGRGTGELFF. The CDR3 nucleotides are TGTGCCAGCAGCCTCATTAGCGGGAGAGGAACCGGGGAGCTGTTTTTT.

The chain recombines TRBV19 with TRBJ1-6; 7 bases match TRBD1. This CDR3 contains 15 residues. V shed 7 bases, J shed 9 bases, and the junction held 12 bases outside the gene matches. CDR1 is LNHDA and CDR2 is SQIVND in the germline V gene (reference sequence). CDR3 region: CASTQGTVYSSPLHF. As DNA, the CDR3 is TGTGCCAGTACCCAAGGGACAGTTTACTCTTCACCCCTCCACTTT.

J is TRBJ2-7 and V is TRBV11-3; tentatively, D is TRBD1 (5 bases). This CDR3 is 15 amino acids long. Germline assignment: CDR1 SGHNT and CDR2 YENEEA. Between the trimmed V and J ends, which lost 1 base and 0 bases, there was a span of 10 bases. In nucleotides, the CDR3 is TGTGCCAGCAGCTTAGCGGCAGGGAACTCCTACGAGCAGTACTTC. As protein: CASSLAAGNSYEQYF.

The chain uses TRBV5-1 and TRBJ1-3; D is unresolved. This CDR3 comprises 15 residues. The germline V and J ends were trimmed by 0 bases and 4 bases, with 11 bases remaining between them. Per the germline V gene, CDR1 is SGHRS and CDR2 is YFSETQ. The CDR3 bases are TGCGCCAGCAGCTTGGACGCTCCCCCCGGAAACACCATATATTTT. Translated, it gives CASSLDAPPGNTIYF.

The chain has TRBV3-1 (or the pseudogene TRBV3-2) and TRBJ1-3; 8 bases map to TRBD1. Germline V gene sequence: CDR1 LGHDT, CDR2 YNNKEL (reference sequence). The CDR3 consists of 18 residues. J lost 1 base, V lost 4 bases, and 12 bases had no gene match. The CDR3 bases are TGTGCCAGCAGCCGAAGGGGGGCAGGGGGCGCGTCTGGAAACACCATATATTTT. Its protein is CASSRRGAGGASGNTIYF.

This clone has a single count. The CDR3 bases are TGTGCCAGCAGCCAGGGGGACTATGGCTACACCTTC. Translated, it gives CASSQGDYGYTF. The chain joins TRBV3-1 (or the pseudogene TRBV3-2) to TRBJ1-2, with D perhaps TRBD1 (5 bases). The CDR3 sequence is 12 residues long. Germline V gene sequence: CDR1 LGHDT, CDR2 YNNKEL (reference sequence). Trimming pared 3 bases from V and 3 bases from J, leaving 5 bases between.

The V gene is TRBV5-1, the J gene TRBJ1-1, with D maybe TRBD1 (6 bases). The germline V and J ends were trimmed by 0 bases and 6 bases, with 12 bases remaining between them. CDR1 is SGHRS, CDR2 YFSETQ, per germline. The CDR3 contains 14 residues. The CDR3 here is CASSLGTGMAEAFF. The DNA for the CDR3 is TGCGCCAGCAGCTTGGGCACAGGGATGGCTGAAGCTTTCTTT.

The V call is TRBV5-1, the J call TRBJ2-1; TRBD2 aligns across 7 bases. CDR1 is SGHRS and CDR2 is YFSETQ in the germline V gene. Unmatched junction bases numbered 13, after V lost 3 bases and J lost 7 bases. The CDR3 totals 16 residues. CDR3 bases: TGCGCCAGCAGCTCCCGGGACTACCTGACGCGGAATGAGCAGTTCTTC. It codes for CASSSRDYLTRNEQFF.

The J gene is TRBJ1-1, the V gene TRBV7-3, with D possibly being TRBD1 (5 bases). The CDR3 has 13 residues. Germline V gene lookup returns CDR1 SGHTA and CDR2 FQGTGA. The V end lost 5 bases, the J end lost 6 bases, and 13 bases lay between the germline ends. The CDR3 nucleotides are TGTGCCAGCAGCGCGTCAGGCAGGGCTGAAGCTTTCTTT. Protein product: CASSASGRAEAFF. Combining the CDR3 with reference TRBV7-3 and TRBJ1-1 gives the whole variable domain GAGVSQTPSNKVTEKGKYVELRCDPISGHTALYWYRQSLGQGPEFLIYFQGTGAADDSGLPNDRFFAVRPEGSVSTLKIQRTERGDSAVYLCASSASGRAEAFFGQGTRLTVV.

The chain has TRBV11-2 and TRBJ2-5, with TRBD2 matching 10 bases. The germline V gene encodes CDR1 SGHAT and CDR2 FQNNGV. V dropped 6 bases and J dropped 0; count of bases not matched to a gene: 10. This CDR3 has 17 amino acids. Here the CDR3 reads CASSLPLSGGYQETQYF. DNA for the CDR3: TGTGCCAGCAGTCTTCCCCTTAGCGGGGGGTACCAAGAGACCCAGTACTTC.

In its sample, this clone was seen once. The genes are TRBV7-2 and TRBJ2-5; a possible D gene is TRBD1 (5 bases). CDR1 is SGHTA and CDR2 is FQGNSA in the germline V gene. Trimming left V 0 bases short and J 2 bases short, with 13 bases between. CDR3 length equals 16 residues. CDR3 sequence (DNA): TGTGCCAGCAGCTTAGCGCGACAGATGGGACAAGAGACCCAGTACTTC. The encoded protein is CASSLARQMGQETQYF.

The rearrangement joins TRBV19 to TRBJ1-3, with D unclear. CDR1 is LNHDA and CDR2 is SQIVND in the germline V gene (reference sequence). The CDR3 is 14 amino acids. Between the trimmed V and J ends, which lost 5 bases and 0 bases, there was a span of 8 bases. The CDR3 DNA sequence: TGTGCCAGTAGTGTGGAGGGCTCTGGAAACACCATATATTTT. This sequence encodes CASSVEGSGNTIYF.

CDR3 in amino acids: CASSVGLLDGTEAFF. The CDR3 coding sequence is TGTGCCAGCAGCGTGGGACTTCTTGATGGCACTGAAGCTTTCTTT. This chain links TRBV9 with TRBJ1-1, with D possibly being TRBD1 (5 bases). V gave up 2 bases and J gave up 4 bases, with 15 bases separating them. Germline V lookup: CDR1 SGDLS, CDR2 YYNGEE. This CDR3 has 15 amino acids. Based on the CDR3 plus reference TRBV9 and TRBJ1-1, the full variable domain is DSGVTQTPKHLITATGQRVTLRCSPRSGDLSVYWYQQSLDQGLQFLIQYYNGEERAKGNILERFSAQQFPDLHSELNLSSLELGDSALYFCASSVGLLDGTEAFFGQGTRLTVV.

The chain recombines TRBV20-1 with TRBJ2-5; D gene uncertain. The CDR3 extends over 11 amino acids. Trimming pared 7 bases from V and 0 bases from J, leaving 6 bases between. Germline CDR1 reads DFQATT; CDR2 reads SNEGSKA (reference sequence). CDR3 sequence: CSVKYQETQYF. DNA for the CDR3: TGCAGTGTGAAGTACCAAGAGACCCAGTACTTC.

This clone was found once. This CDR3 reads CAWSRRLAGKGNNEQFF. DNA of the CDR3: TGTGCCTGGAGTAGGAGACTAGCGGGAAAGGGTAACAATGAGCAGTTCTTC. The chain combines TRBV30 with TRBJ2-1; 11 nucleotides line up with TRBD2. The CDR3 is 17 amino acids. Losses at the gene ends were 2 bases for V and 5 bases for J; bases not matched to a gene: 11. Germline V lookup: CDR1 GTSNPN, CDR2 SVGIG (reference sequence).

A single count supports this clone. The rearrangement links TRBV24-1 to TRBJ1-5, with D perhaps TRBD1 (6 bases). Trimming removed 5 bases at V and 2 bases at J, with 9 bases between. Germline-derived CDR1 and CDR2 are KGHDR and SFDVKD. The CDR3 length is 14 residues. The CDR3 sequence is CATSGGLGNQPQHF. The CDR3 coding sequence is TGTGCCACCAGTGGGGGGCTGGGCAATCAGCCCCAGCATTTT.

The V gene is TRBV16, the J gene TRBJ2-7, with 9 bases aligning to TRBD1. V trimming: 7 bases; J trimming: 4 bases; junction bases outside the gene matches: 8. The CDR3 sequence is 14 residues long. Looked up from germline, CDR1 is KGHSY and CDR2 is FQNENV. The CDR3 DNA reads as TGTGCCAGCATGTTCGGGACAGGGAATTACGAGCAGTACTTC. Protein product: CASMFGTGNYEQYF.

This chain links TRBV9 with TRBJ1-6; 9 bases map to TRBD1. V shed 3 bases and J 9 bases; nucleotides not matched to a gene: 10. CDR3 size: 16 residues. Germline lookup yields CDR1 SGDLS and CDR2 YYNGEE. This chain's CDR3 is CASSALGTGNGSPLHF. Written as DNA, the CDR3 is TGTGCCAGCAGCGCCCTCGGGACAGGGAATGGTTCACCCCTCCACTTT.

In this sample, this clone turned up once. The junction departs from the called germline gene at one end, perhaps through a read error. This chain joins TRBV29-1 and TRBJ2-1; TRBD2 aligns across 9 bases. In germline, CDR1 is SQVTM, CDR2 ANQGSEA. The CDR3 consists of 16 residues. The CDR3 nucleotides are TGCAGCGTCGAAGGAGGATGGCGGGGGGGCCCCAATGAGCAGTTCTTC. This gives the protein CSVEGGWRGGPNEQFF.